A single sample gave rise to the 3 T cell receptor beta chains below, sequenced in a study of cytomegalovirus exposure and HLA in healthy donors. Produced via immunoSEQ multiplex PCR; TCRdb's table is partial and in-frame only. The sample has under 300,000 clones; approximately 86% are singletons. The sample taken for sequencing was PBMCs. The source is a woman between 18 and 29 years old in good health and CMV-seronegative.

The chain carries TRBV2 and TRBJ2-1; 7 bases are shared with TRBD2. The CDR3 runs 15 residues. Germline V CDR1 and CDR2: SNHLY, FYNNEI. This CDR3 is CASPRAGVSYNEQFF. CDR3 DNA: TGTGCTTCGCCACGCGCGGGAGTCTCCTACAATGAGCAGTTCTTC. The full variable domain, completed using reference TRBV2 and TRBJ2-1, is EPEVTQTPSHQVTQMGQEVILRCVPISNHLYFYWYRQILGQKVEFLVSFYNNEISEKSEIFDDQFSVERPDGSNFTLKIRSTKLEDSAMYFCASPRAGVSYNEQFFGPGTRLTVL.

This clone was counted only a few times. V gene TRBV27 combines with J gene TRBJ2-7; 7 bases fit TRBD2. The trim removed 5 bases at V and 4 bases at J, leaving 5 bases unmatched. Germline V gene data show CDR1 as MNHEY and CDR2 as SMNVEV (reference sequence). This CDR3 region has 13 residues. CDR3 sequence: CASSHGLGYEQYF. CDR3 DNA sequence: TGTGCCAGCAGTCACGGACTAGGGTACGAGCAGTACTTC.

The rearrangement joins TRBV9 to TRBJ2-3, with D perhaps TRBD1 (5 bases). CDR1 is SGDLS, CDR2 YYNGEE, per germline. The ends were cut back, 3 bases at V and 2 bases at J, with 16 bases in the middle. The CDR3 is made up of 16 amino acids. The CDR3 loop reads CASSGTRRAPTDTQYF. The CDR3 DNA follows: TGTGCCAGCAGCGGGACCCGCAGGGCTCCCACAGATACGCAGTATTTT.